Here is one TCR beta chain with its context. Unrecorded immune exposure was likely among donors, who were nominally healthy when sampled. Trimming removed 6 bases from V and 9 bases from J, with 15 bases in between. Germline-derived CDR1 and CDR2 are SEHNR and FQNEAQ (reference sequence). This CDR3 spans 13 amino acids. This sample is drawn from a study of cytomegalovirus exposure and HLA in healthy donors. PCR amplification relied on 60 Vbeta primers (plus 13 Jbeta primers). Sequenced by immunoSEQ multiplex PCR; TCRdb stores in-frame clones only, minus some. Of approximately 110,000 clones in the sample, 76% are singletons; the top ten hold just under 2%.

This sequence joins TRBV7-9 and TRBJ2-4, with D perhaps matching TRBD1 (5 bases). The TCR was taken from a man between 45 and 60 years old in good health and CMV-seronegative. The sample consisted of PBMCs. The CDR3 protein is CASSKEGAGIQYF. The CDR3 region has the DNA TGTGCCAGCAGTAAGGAAGGGGCTGGCATTCAGTACTTC.